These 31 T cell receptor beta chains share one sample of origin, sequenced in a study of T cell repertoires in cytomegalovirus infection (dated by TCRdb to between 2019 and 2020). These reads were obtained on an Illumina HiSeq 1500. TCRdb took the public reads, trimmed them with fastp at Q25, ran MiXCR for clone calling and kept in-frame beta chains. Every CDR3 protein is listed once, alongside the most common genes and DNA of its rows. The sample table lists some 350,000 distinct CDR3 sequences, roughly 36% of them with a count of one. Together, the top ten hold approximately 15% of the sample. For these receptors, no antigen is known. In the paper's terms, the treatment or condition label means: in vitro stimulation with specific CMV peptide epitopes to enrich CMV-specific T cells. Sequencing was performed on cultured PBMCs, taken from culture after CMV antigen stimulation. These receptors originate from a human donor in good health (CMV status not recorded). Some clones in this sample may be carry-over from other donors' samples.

The CDR3 bases are TGTGCCAGCAGCAGGGGGACAGGGGACGAAGCTTTCTTT. Amino acids: CASSRGTGDEAFF. The chain joins TRBV5-3 to TRBJ1-1; TRBD1 matches at 10 bases. TRBV5-3 is flagged as an ORF with uncertain function. CDR3 length: 13 amino acids. The trim removed 8 bases at V and 8 bases at J, leaving 9 bases unmatched.

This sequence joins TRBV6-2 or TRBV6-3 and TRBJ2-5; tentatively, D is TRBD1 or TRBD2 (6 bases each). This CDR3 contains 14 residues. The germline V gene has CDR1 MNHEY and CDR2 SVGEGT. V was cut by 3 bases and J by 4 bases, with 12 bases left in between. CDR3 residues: CASSYQQGGETQYF. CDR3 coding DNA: TGTGCCAGCAGTTATCAACAGGGAGGAGAGACCCAGTACTTC.

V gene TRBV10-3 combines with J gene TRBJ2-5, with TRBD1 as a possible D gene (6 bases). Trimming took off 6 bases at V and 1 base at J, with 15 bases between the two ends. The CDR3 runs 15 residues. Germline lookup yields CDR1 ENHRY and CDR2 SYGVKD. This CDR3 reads CAISRFRDTQETQYF. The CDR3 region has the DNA TGTGCCATCAGCCGATTCCGGGACACCCAAGAGACCCAGTACTTC.

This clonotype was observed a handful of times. The CDR3, as DNA: TGCGCCAGCAGCCAAGAAGGGCGGGTAGGCGGGGAGCTGTTTTTT. Its protein product is CASSQEGRVGGELFF. The rearrangement joins TRBV4-1 to TRBJ2-2; the D gene is possibly TRBD2 (5 bases). The CDR3 totals 15 residues. Per germline, CDR1 MGHRA and CDR2 YSYEKL. V was cut by 0 bases and J by 7 bases, with 12 bases left in between.

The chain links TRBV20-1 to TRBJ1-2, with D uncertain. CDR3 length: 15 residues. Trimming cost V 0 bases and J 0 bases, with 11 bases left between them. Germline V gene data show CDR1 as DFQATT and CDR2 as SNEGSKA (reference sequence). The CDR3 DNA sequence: TGCAGTGCTAGAGATCGTTCAGCCACTAACTATGGCTACACCTTC. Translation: CSARDRSATNYGYTF.

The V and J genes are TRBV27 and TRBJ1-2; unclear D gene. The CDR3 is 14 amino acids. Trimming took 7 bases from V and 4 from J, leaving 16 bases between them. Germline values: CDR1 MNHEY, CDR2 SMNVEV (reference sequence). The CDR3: CASTATSGSYGYTF. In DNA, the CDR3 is TGTGCCAGCACCGCAACCAGTGGATCCTATGGCTACACCTTC.

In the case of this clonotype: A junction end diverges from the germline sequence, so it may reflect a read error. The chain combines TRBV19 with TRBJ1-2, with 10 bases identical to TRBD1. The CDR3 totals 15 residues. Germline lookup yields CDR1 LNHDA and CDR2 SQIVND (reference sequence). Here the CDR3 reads CASSLDRGLNYGYTF. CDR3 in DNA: TGTGCCAGTAGTTTAGACAGGGGGCTAAACTATGGCTACACCTTC.

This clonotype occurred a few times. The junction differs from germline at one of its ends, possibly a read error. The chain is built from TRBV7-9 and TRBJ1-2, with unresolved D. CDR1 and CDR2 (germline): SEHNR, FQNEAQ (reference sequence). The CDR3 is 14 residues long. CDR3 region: CASRLGSGNYGYTF. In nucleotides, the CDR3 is TGTGCCAGCAGATTAGGTTCCGGTAACTATGGCTACACCTTC. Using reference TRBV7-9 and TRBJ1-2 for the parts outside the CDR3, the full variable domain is DTGVSQNPRHKITKRGQNVTFRCDPISEHNRLYWYRQTLGQGPEFLTYFQNEAQLEKSRLLSDRFSAERPKGSFSTLEIQRTEQGDSAMYLCASRLGSGNYGYTFGSGTRLTVV.

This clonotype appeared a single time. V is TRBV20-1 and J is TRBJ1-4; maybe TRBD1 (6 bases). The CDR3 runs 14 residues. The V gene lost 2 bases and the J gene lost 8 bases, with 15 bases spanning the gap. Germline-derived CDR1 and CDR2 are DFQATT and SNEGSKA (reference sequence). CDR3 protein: CSARNARGDEKLFF. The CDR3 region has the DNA TGCAGTGCTAGAAACGCCAGGGGTGACGAAAAACTGTTTTTT.

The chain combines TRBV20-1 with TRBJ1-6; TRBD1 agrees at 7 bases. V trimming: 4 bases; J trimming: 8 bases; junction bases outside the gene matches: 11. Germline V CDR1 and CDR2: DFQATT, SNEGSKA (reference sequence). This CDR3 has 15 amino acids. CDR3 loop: CSATETGNPDSPLHF. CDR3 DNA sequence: TGCAGTGCTACTGAGACAGGGAACCCAGATTCACCCCTCCACTTT.

CDR3 region: CASSLLGTGAGETQYF. As DNA, the CDR3 is TGTGCCAGCAGCTTATTGGGTACGGGAGCTGGCGAGACCCAGTACTTC. The rearrangement uses TRBV7-2 and TRBJ2-5; perhaps TRBD2 as D (6 bases). In germline, CDR1 is SGHTA, CDR2 FQGNSA. This CDR3 has 16 residues. Trimming shortened V by 2 bases and J by 5 bases, and 18 bases separated the two germline ends.

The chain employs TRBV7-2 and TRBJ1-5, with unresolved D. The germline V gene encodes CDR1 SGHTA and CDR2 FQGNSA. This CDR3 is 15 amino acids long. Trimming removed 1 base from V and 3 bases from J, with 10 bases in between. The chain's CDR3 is CTSSLDGIYNQPQHF. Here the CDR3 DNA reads TGTACCAGCAGCTTAGACGGAATCTACAATCAGCCCCAGCATTTT. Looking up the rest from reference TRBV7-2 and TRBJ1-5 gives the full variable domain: GAGVSQSPSNKVTEKGKDVELRCDPISGHTALYWYRQSLGQGLEFLIYFQGNSAPDKSGLPSDRFSAERTGGSVSTLTIQRTQQEDSAVYLCTSSLDGIYNQPQHFGDGTRLSIL.

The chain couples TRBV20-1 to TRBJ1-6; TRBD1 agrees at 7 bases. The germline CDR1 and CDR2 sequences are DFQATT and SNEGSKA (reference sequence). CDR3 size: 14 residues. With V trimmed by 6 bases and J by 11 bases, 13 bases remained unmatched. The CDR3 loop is CSAKLQGPGAPLHF. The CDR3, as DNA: TGCAGTGCCAAACTACAGGGGCCCGGAGCACCCCTCCACTTT.

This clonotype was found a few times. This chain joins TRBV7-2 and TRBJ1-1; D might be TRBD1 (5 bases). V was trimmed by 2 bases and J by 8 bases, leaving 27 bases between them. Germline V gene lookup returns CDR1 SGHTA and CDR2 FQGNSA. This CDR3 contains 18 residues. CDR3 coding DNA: TGTGCCAGCAGCTTATTAGGGAGACAGACTCGCCATATAAAGGAAGCTTTCTTT. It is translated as CASSLLGRQTRHIKEAFF.

This CDR3 is CASTLIPTGTKRADEQFF. The CDR3 DNA is TGTGCCAGCACCCTGATCCCCACTGGGACAAAGAGGGCGGATGAGCAGTTCTTC. The chain combines TRBV5-5 with TRBJ2-1, with D possibly matching TRBD1 (6 bases). Germline V CDR1 and CDR2: SGHKS, YYEKEE (reference sequence). This CDR3 has 18 residues. V dropped 6 bases and J dropped 8 bases, with 30 bases sitting between them.

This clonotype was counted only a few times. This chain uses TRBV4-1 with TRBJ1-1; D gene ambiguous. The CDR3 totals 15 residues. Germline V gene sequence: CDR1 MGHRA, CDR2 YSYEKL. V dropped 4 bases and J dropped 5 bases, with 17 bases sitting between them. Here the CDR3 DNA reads TGCGCCAGCAGCCTTGACCCTGGACGGAGAACTGAAGCTTTCTTT. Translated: CASSLDPGRRTEAFF.

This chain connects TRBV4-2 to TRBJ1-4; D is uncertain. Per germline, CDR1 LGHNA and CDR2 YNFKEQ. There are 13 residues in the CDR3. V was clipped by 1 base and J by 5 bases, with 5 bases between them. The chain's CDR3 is CASSQVSNEKLFF. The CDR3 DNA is TGTGCCAGCAGCCAAGTCTCGAATGAAAAACTGTTTTTT.

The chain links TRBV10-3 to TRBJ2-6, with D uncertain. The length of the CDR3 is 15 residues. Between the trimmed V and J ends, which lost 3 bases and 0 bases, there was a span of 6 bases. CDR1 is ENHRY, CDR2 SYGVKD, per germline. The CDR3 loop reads CAISENLSGANVLTF. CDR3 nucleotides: TGTGCCATCAGTGAAAACCTCTCTGGGGCCAACGTCCTGACTTTC.

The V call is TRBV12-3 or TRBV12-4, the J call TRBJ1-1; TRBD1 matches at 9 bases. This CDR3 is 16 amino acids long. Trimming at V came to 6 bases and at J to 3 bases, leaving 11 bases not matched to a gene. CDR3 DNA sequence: TGTGCCAGCAGGCCACAAAACAGGGGGCGCGACACTGAAGCTTTCTTT. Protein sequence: CASRPQNRGRDTEAFF.

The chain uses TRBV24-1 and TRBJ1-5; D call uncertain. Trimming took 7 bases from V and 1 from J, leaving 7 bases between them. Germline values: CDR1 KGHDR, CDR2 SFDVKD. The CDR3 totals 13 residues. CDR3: CATSRTSNQPQHF. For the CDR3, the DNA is TGTGCCACCAGCCGGACGAGCAATCAGCCCCAGCATTTT.

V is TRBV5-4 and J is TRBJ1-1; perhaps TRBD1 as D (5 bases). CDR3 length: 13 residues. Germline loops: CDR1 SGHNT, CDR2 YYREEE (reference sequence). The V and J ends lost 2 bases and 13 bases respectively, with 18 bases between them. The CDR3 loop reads CASSFGGPKADFF. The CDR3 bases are TGTGCCAGCAGCTTTGGGGGACCGAAAGCGGATTTCTTT.

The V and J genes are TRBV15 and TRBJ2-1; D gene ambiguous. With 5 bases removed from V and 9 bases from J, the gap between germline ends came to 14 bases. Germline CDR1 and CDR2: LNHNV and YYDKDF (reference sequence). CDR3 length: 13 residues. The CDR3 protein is CATSGEQNLEQFF. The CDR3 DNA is TGTGCCACCAGCGGGGAACAGAACCTTGAGCAGTTCTTC. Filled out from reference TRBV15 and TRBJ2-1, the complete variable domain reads DAMVIQNPRYQVTQFGKPVTLSCSQTLNHNVMYWYQQKSSQAPKLLFHYYDKDFNNEADTPDNFQSRRPNTSFCFLDIRSPGLGDTAMYLCATSGEQNLEQFFGPGTRLTVL.

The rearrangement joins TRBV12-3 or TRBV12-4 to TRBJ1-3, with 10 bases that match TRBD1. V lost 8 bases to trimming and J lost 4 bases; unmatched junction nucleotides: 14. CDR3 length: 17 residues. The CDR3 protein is CASCFLPGTGAGNTIYF. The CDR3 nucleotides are TGTGCCAGCTGCTTCCTCCCCGGGACAGGGGCAGGAAACACCATATATTTT.

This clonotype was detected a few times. The CDR3 here is CASSGGAYEQYF. DNA for the CDR3: TGTGCCAGCAGCGGAGGAGCCTACGAGCAGTACTTC. The genes are TRBV6-5 and TRBJ2-7, with D possibly matching TRBD2 (5 bases). CDR1 and CDR2 (germline): MNHEY, SVGAGI. The CDR3 is 12 amino acids. Trimming shortened V by 6 bases and J by 2 bases, and 8 bases separated the two germline ends.

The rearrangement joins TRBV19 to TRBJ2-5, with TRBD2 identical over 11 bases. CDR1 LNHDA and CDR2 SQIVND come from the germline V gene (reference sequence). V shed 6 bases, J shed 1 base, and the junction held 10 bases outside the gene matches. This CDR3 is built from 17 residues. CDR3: CASRALAGGTIQETQYF. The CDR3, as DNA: TGTGCCAGTAGGGCCCTAGCGGGAGGCACCATCCAAGAGACCCAGTACTTC.

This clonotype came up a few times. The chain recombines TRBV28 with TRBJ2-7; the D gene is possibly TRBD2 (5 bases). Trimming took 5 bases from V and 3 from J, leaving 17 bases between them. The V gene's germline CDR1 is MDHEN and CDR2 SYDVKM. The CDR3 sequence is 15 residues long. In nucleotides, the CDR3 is TGTGCCAGCAGTCCGGGGTCTATCGGGCACTACGAGCAGTACTTC. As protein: CASSPGSIGHYEQYF.

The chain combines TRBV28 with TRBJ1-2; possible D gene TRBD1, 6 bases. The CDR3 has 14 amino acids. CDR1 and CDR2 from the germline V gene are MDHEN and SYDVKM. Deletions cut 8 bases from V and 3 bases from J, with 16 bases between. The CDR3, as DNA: TGTGCCAGCTTTCCGTCGGACAGAGACTATGGCTACACCTTC. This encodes CASFPSDRDYGYTF.

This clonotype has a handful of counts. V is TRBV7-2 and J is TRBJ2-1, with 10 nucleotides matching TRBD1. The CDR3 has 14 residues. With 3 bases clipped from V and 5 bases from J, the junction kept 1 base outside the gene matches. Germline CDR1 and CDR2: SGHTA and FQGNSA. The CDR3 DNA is TGTGCCAGCAGCTTGACAGGGGGCCACAATGAGCAGTTCTTC. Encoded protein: CASSLTGGHNEQFF.

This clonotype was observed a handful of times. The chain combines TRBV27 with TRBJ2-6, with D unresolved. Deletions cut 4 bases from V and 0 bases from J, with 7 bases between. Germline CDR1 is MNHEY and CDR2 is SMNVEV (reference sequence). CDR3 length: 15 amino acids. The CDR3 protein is CASSSIGSGANVLTF. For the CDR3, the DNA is TGTGCCAGCAGTTCGATAGGCTCTGGGGCCAACGTCCTGACTTTC. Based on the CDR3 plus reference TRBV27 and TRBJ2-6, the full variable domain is EAQVTQNPRYLITVTGKKLTVTCSQNMNHEYMSWYRQDPGLGLRQIYYSMNVEVTDKGDVPEGYKVSRKEKRNFPLILESPSPNQTSLYFCASSSIGSGANVLTFGAGSRLTVL.

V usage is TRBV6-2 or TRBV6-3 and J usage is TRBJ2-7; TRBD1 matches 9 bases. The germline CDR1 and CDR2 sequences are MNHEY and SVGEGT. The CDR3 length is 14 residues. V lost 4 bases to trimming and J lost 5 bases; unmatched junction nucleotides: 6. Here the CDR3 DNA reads TGTGCCAGCAGTTTGGAGGACAGGGGCCACGAGCAGTACGTC. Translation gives CASSLEDRGHEQYV.

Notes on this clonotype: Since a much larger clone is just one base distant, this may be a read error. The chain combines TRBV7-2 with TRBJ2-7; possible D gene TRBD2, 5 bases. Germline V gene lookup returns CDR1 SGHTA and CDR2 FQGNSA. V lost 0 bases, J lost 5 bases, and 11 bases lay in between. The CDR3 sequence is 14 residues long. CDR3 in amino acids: CASSLAAGTHEQYV. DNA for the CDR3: TGTGCCAGCAGCTTAGCCGCGGGTACCCACGAGCAGTACGTC.